The source of this T cell receptor beta chain is a study of T cells after yellow fever vaccination (dated by TCRdb to between 2018 and 2020). For context, the study as a whole: The SMART-Seq v4 Ultra Low Input RNA kit was used to prepare libraries from fractions with low cell numbers. To track T-cell clones before and after primary and booster YFV17D yellow fever vaccination, bulk TCR alpha and beta repertoires were sequenced longitudinally. Two healthy male donors, one aged 18 to 30 and one aged 30 to 39 years, were included in the cohort. Blood samples were taken at several timepoints before and after primary and secondary immunization, and bulk PBMC replicates and cell subsets were isolated.

TCR cDNA was synthesized by 5'RACE template switching, through which a universal primer site and unique molecular identifiers were introduced. cDNA synthesis was primed from both the TCR alpha and TCR beta constant segments. Two PCR steps were used to amplify libraries, with sample barcodes and sequencing adapters being added in the second step. Libraries were sequenced on Illumina HiSeq 2500 (2x100 bp) or NovaSeq (2x150 bp). The paper's data handling went like this. MIGEC was used to demultiplex reads and collapse the reads into UMI consensus sequences, and MiXCR was used for V(D)J alignment. Vaccine-responding clonotypes were identified with edgeR using replicate PBMC samples, with FDR below 0.01 and a log2 fold change above 5 up to day 15 being required. Each bulk clonotype was labeled CD4 or CD8 based on which sequenced repertoire, CD4 or CD8, contained the clonotype at higher abundance. TCRdb itself trimmed the public reads at Q25 with fastp, ran MiXCR and retained productive beta chains. Every CDR3 protein is listed once, alongside the most common genes and DNA of its rows. TCRdb, not the original authors, processed these V and J calls. Counted in this sample were around 340,000 distinct CDR3 sequences; 8.5% to 10% of them appeared once. The leading ten clones occupy under 20% of the sample.

According to the study, the label for this sample's treatment or condition signals: live attenuated yellow fever vaccine strain. Two biological replicates of bulk PBMCs were collected at each blood-draw timepoint. A standard Ficoll-Paque protocol was used to isolate PBMCs from peripheral blood. TriZol was used to extract RNA from bulk PBMCs, from CD4 and CD8 fractions, and from dextramer-positive and dextramer-negative fractions. The germline V gene provides CDR1 SGHVS and CDR2 FNYEAQ. The cysteine opens and the valine closes a CDR3 of 13 amino acids. The CDR3 DNA has 39 bases and is translated from base 1. At the junction V is shortened by 1 base and J by 6 bases, with 10 bases in between. What the work shows at the level of the full study, not this receptor alone: Only a couple of donors were included in the study, so the extent to which the findings can be generalized is limited. A small fraction of clonotypes showed up in both the CD4 and CD8 compartments, probably as a result of convergent recombination. Computational filtering was required because FACS-sorted repertoires could contain abundant contaminating clonotypes from the bulk population. Most clones expanded after primary vaccination (approximately 96% of CD4 and around 88% of CD8) were re-detected after the booster, suggesting that broad memory maintenance occurred. The secondary T-cell response was weaker than the primary response but faster, peaking on day 5 instead of day 15.

This clonotype was counted between two and nine times. Its antigen remains unidentified. Qualities for individual bases were not recorded, and no much larger clone is one base off. This receptor chain uses TRBV7-6 and TRBJ2-7; the D segment could be TRBD1, given 6 matching bases. The sample consisted of PBMCs, taken on the day of the first yellow fever vaccination. The receptor was isolated from a man aged 18-30 years who received the YFV17D yellow fever vaccine. The CDR3 region has the sequence CASSLGQGLEQYV. The DNA sequence follows: TGTGCCAGCAGCTTAGGGCAGGGGCTCGAGCAGTACGTC.